The T cell receptor beta chain described here comes from a study of blood T cell repertoires in COVID-19. Study-wide background: The United States, Italy and Spain were the sources of the acute and convalescent COVID-19 samples. Sources were T cells, B-cell-depleted T cells, or PBMCs; the material itself was cDNA or gDNA.

The germline V gene encodes CDR1 SGHTA and CDR2 FQGNSA. The CDR3 contains 14 residues. Trimming at V came to 5 bases and at J to 1 base, leaving 4 bases not matched to a gene. Original methodology: Quantification of nucleated cells was approximated via reference gene primer amplification. Method: immunoSEQ multiplex PCR; TCRdb's copy keeps in-frame clones and lacks some. That table supplies the V and J calls and clone size; D and trimming were determined from the DNA. This sample yields 200,000 to 250,000 clones, of which 84% are seen a single time; around 18% belongs to the top ten. Sequencing was carried out using peripheral blood. The rearrangement links TRBV7-2 to TRBJ2-7, with TRBD2 matching over 8 bases. The sequence was collected from a woman aged 80 or older with active or convalescent COVID-19. The CDR3 region has the DNA TGTGCCAGCAGCCGGGGCGGGGGGTCCTACGAGCAGTACTTC. Its translation: CASSRGGGSYEQYF.